The 31 T cell receptor beta chains reported below all come from one sample, sequenced in a study of identical twins. TCRdb reprocessed the 5' RACE reads with MiXCR, giving one entry per CDR3 protein. The sample includes 1,800,000 or so distinct CDR3 sequences, 32% of them seen just once. The sample was cord blood. The receptors originated from a newborn girl in good health.

The chain has TRBV20-1 and TRBJ2-1; TRBD2 agrees at 14 bases. The ends lost 6 bases at V and 5 bases at J; junction bases unmatched: 15. The CDR3 contains 18 residues. Germline V CDR1 and CDR2: DFQATT, SNEGSKA (reference sequence). CDR3 sequence (DNA): TGCAGTGCGTCCCAAAGGACTAGCGGGAGGTCCACCCACAATGAGCAGTTCTTC. Amino acid sequence: CSASQRTSGRSTHNEQFF.

The V gene is TRBV19, the J gene TRBJ1-1, with TRBD1 matching over 8 bases. Germline CDR1 LNHDA, CDR2 SQIVND (reference sequence). The J segment lost 8 bases and the V segment lost 4 bases, leaving 9 bases of the junction unmatched. The CDR3 is 14 residues long. The chain's CDR3 is CASSTRLGDREAFF. The DNA for the CDR3 is TGTGCCAGTAGTACCCGATTGGGGGACAGGGAAGCTTTCTTT.

The chain couples TRBV3-1 to TRBJ2-3; tentatively, D is TRBD2 (6 bases). Germline V gives CDR1 LGHDT, CDR2 YNNKEL (reference sequence). V lost 6 bases to trimming and J lost 4 bases, with 14 bases between them. The CDR3 length is 14 residues. CDR3 sequence (DNA): TGTGCCAGCAGGTACAGCGGGTTGGCAGATACGCAGTATTTT. Protein: CASRYSGLADTQYF.

This clonotype was found once. The chain employs TRBV24-1 and TRBJ2-5; TRBD1 might be the D (6 bases). The CDR3 is 14 residues long. CDR1 KGHDR and CDR2 SFDVKD come from the germline V gene. The V end was cut by 5 bases, the J end by 5 bases, with 14 bases between. The CDR3 coding sequence is TGTGCCACCAGTGGCCCGACAGGTCTCGAGACCCAGTACTTC. Protein product: CATSGPTGLETQYF.

The V and J genes are TRBV10-3 and TRBJ2-1; tentative D call: TRBD2 (6 bases). The V end lost 6 bases, the J end lost 7 bases, and 19 bases lay between the germline ends. This CDR3 contains 15 residues. The germline V gene has CDR1 ENHRY and CDR2 SYGVKD. DNA for the CDR3: TGTGCCATCAGGGCGGGGCTAGCGCTTCCTAATGAGCAGTTCTTC. Amino acid sequence: CAIRAGLALPNEQFF.

This clonotype was picked up a small number of times. The DNA of the CDR3 is TGCAGTGCTAAGCCGGGACCGGGGGGATATAATTCACCCCTCCACTTT. Protein product: CSAKPGPGGYNSPLHF. V gene TRBV20-1 combines with J gene TRBJ1-6; D might be TRBD1 (5 bases). V was shortened by 4 bases and J by 4 bases, with 17 bases between the two germline ends. The CDR3 length is 16 residues. CDR1 is DFQATT and CDR2 is SNEGSKA in the germline V gene (reference sequence).

This clonotype was seen ten or more times. One end of the junction does not line up with germline, which may come from a read error. The V gene is TRBV5-1, the J gene TRBJ1-5; D unclear. The germline CDR1 and CDR2 sequences are SGHRS and YFSETQ. The CDR3 is 13 amino acids. The CDR3 DNA reads TGTGCCAGCAGCTCCGACGGCAATCAGCCCCAGCATTTT. Translating gives CASSSDGNQPQHF. The whole variable domain, filled in from reference TRBV5-1 and TRBJ1-5, reads KAGVTQTPRYLIKTRGQQVTLSCSPISGHRSVSWYQQTPGQGLQFLFEYFSETQRNKGNFPGRFSGRQFSNSRSEMNVSTLELGDSALYLCASSSDGNQPQHFGDGTRLSIL.

The V gene is TRBV4-2, the J gene TRBJ2-6; D ambiguous. Germline CDR1 and CDR2: LGHNA and YNFKEQ. CDR3 length: 15 amino acids. V lost 4 bases and J 0 bases, leaving 7 bases between the germline ends. The CDR3 sequence is CASSRPDSGANVLTF. The CDR3 DNA sequence: TGTGCCAGCAGCCGCCCCGACTCTGGGGCCAACGTCCTGACTTTC.

V usage is TRBV4-2 and J usage is TRBJ2-5; D remains unclear. With 0 bases removed from V and 11 bases from J, the gap between germline ends came to 16 bases. The germline V gene has CDR1 LGHNA and CDR2 YNFKEQ. This CDR3 has 14 amino acids. CDR3 bases: TGTGCCAGCAGCCAAGACCGATACCGCAATGAGCAGTACTTC. It specifies CASSQDRYRNEQYF.

The sample holds a few counts of this clonotype. CDR3 loop: CASSQFVPATDTQYF. DNA for the CDR3: TGTGCCAGCAGCCAATTTGTACCAGCCACAGATACGCAGTATTTT. The chain has TRBV14 and TRBJ2-3; unclear D gene. The germline gives CDR1 SGHDN, CDR2 FVKESK. This CDR3 is built from 15 residues. V lost 2 bases, J lost 2 bases, and 11 bases lay in between.

The table lists this clonotype with a few counts. The chain employs TRBV6-1 and TRBJ1-1; D is unclear. The V and J ends lost 2 bases and 10 bases respectively, with 11 bases between them. The germline gives CDR1 MNHNS, CDR2 SASEGT. The CDR3 has 12 residues. The CDR3 spells CASSEFRPGAFF. The DNA of the CDR3 is TGTGCCAGCAGTGAATTCAGGCCGGGAGCTTTCTTT.

The CDR3 spells CSVGRVLRTDTQYF. In nucleotides, the CDR3 is TGCAGCGTGGGGCGGGTCTTAAGGACAGATACGCAGTATTTT. The V and J genes are TRBV29-1 and TRBJ2-3, with D perhaps given as TRBD1 or TRBD2 (5 bases each). The CDR3 contains 14 residues. Germline V CDR1 and CDR2: SQVTM, ANQGSEA. Trimming pared 6 bases from V and 3 bases from J, leaving 16 bases between.

This clonotype has more than one count but fewer than ten. This chain joins TRBV18 and TRBJ2-5; D is possibly TRBD2 (6 bases). Trimming cost V 2 bases and J 4 bases, with 8 bases left between them. The CDR3 has 13 amino acids. Germline V gene lookup returns CDR1 KGHSH and CDR2 LQKENI. CDR3 DNA: TGTGCCAGCTCACCAGGAGCGGGAGAGACCCAGTACTTC. It translates to CASSPGAGETQYF.

In its sample, this clonotype was seen many times. This chain joins TRBV10-3 and TRBJ2-1; 7 bases line up with TRBD2. V lost 0 bases, J lost 9 bases, and 11 bases stayed unmatched. Germline loops: CDR1 ENHRY, CDR2 SYGVKD. The CDR3 is made up of 16 amino acids. This chain's CDR3 is CAISESALAVMGEQFF. The CDR3, as DNA: TGTGCCATCAGTGAGTCGGCTCTAGCGGTTATGGGTGAGCAGTTCTTC.

The chain links TRBV3-1 to TRBJ2-3, with 14 bases matching TRBD2. The CDR3 is 18 amino acids. The germline CDR1 and CDR2 sequences are LGHDT and YNNKEL (reference sequence). The V and J ends lost 1 base and 6 bases, in that order; junction bases with no gene match: 9. Written as DNA, the CDR3 is TGTGCCAGCAGCCAAGGTGGACTAGCGGGAGGCCCGTCGGATACGCAGTATTTT. Protein sequence: CASSQGGLAGGPSDTQYF.

This clonotype showed up many times. The chain uses TRBV7-2 and TRBJ2-3; no clear D. CDR1 and CDR2 (germline): SGHTA, FQGNSA. V was clipped by 1 base and J by 8 bases, with 7 bases between them. The CDR3 extends over 12 amino acids. In DNA form, the CDR3 reads TGTGCCAGCAGCTTAGTCCGAGGTACGCAGTATTTT. Translated, it gives CASSLVRGTQYF.

This clonotype was observed a few times. This chain connects TRBV12-3 or TRBV12-4 to TRBJ1-1; D perhaps matches TRBD1 (6 bases). CDR3 length equals 13 residues. V was pared by 1 base and J by 7 bases, with 10 bases between. The CDR3 DNA sequence: TGTGCCAGCAGTTTAGACCCAGGGGTTGAAGCTTTCTTT. Residues: CASSLDPGVEAFF.

V gene TRBV12-3 or TRBV12-4 combines with J gene TRBJ2-4, with a weak D call TRBD1 (6 bases). V was cut by 3 bases and J by 5 bases, with 11 bases left in between. This CDR3 is built from 14 residues. CDR3 nucleotide sequence: TGTGCCAGCAGTTTTCGGACAGTTGAAAACATTCAGTACTTC. It is translated as CASSFRTVENIQYF.

This chain links TRBV18 with TRBJ2-7, with no clear D. Trimming shortened V by 2 bases and J by 6 bases, and 5 bases separated the two germline ends. Germline assignment: CDR1 KGHSH and CDR2 LQKENI. This CDR3 region has 11 residues. The CDR3 DNA follows: TGTGCCAGCTCACCAATCGGCGAGCAGTACTTC. Protein product: CASSPIGEQYF.

To note about this clonotype: Just one base apart from a much larger clone, this may be a read error. V usage is TRBV27 and J usage is TRBJ2-7, with a tentative D call TRBD2 (6 bases). The CDR3 consists of 16 residues. Germline CDR1 reads MNHEY; CDR2 reads SMNVEV (reference sequence). CDR3 loop: CASSLSSGSGPYEQSF. The CDR3 DNA reads TGTGCCAGCAGTTTATCCTCCGGTAGCGGTCCCTACGAGCAGTCCTTC.

This clonotype was counted between two and nine times. This chain uses TRBV5-8 with TRBJ2-3; TRBD2 aligns across 8 bases. CDR3 length equals 17 residues. The germline V gene encodes CDR1 SGHTS and CDR2 YDEGEE. Germline trimming cut 3 bases from V and 2 bases from J; bases unmatched to any gene: 11. The CDR3 nucleotides are TGTGCCAGCAGCTATTACGGGGGGGCCCTTTTCACAGATACGCAGTATTTT. Translation: CASSYYGGALFTDTQYF.

This clonotype has just a few counts. The chain is built from TRBV11-2 and TRBJ2-1, with 8 bases lining up with TRBD2. Germline V lookup: CDR1 SGHAT, CDR2 FQNNGV. This CDR3 spans 12 amino acids. J lost 4 bases, V lost 10 bases, and 3 bases had no gene match. CDR3 residues: CAILAGYNEQFF. The CDR3 coding sequence is TGTGCCATCTTAGCGGGGTACAATGAGCAGTTCTTC. Full variable domain (remainder filled in from reference TRBV11-2 and TRBJ2-1): EAGVAQSPRYKIIEKRQSVAFWCNPISGHATLYWYQQILGQGPKLLIQFQNNGVVDDSQLPKDRFSAERLKGVDSTLKIQPAKLEDSAVYLCAILAGYNEQFFGPGTRLTVL.

V is TRBV27 and J is TRBJ1-1, with 8 bases lining up with TRBD1. CDR3 length: 13 amino acids. V gave up 6 bases and J gave up 6 bases; unmatched junction bases: 6. Per germline, CDR1 MNHEY and CDR2 SMNVEV (reference sequence). CDR3 in amino acids: CASRRTGGPEAFF. In DNA form, the CDR3 reads TGTGCCAGCAGGCGTACAGGGGGTCCTGAAGCTTTCTTT.

The chain links TRBV29-1 to TRBJ2-2; 7 bases match TRBD1. The CDR3 runs to 12 residues. Germline CDR1 and CDR2: SQVTM and ANQGSEA. V lost 5 bases and J lost 7; bases outside the gene matches: 4. The CDR3 sequence is CSVPRQGGELFF. The DNA for the CDR3 is TGCAGCGTTCCCCGACAGGGCGGGGAGCTGTTTTTT.

This clonotype was seen more than once but under ten times. This chain joins TRBV5-1 and TRBJ2-3, with 9 positions matching TRBD1. V shed 7 bases and J 2 bases; nucleotides not matched to a gene: 2. The CDR3 contains 13 residues. The germline V gene has CDR1 SGHRS and CDR2 YFSETQ. CDR3 protein: CASGTGPTDTQYF. CDR3 in DNA: TGCGCCAGCGGGACAGGGCCCACAGATACGCAGTATTTT.

This clonotype appeared many times. The chain joins TRBV5-1 to TRBJ2-1, with D possibly TRBD1 on 5 matching bases. The CDR3 consists of 13 residues. Trimming left V 1 base short and J 4 bases short, with 6 bases between. CDR1 SGHRS and CDR2 YFSETQ come from the germline V gene. The DNA for the CDR3 is TGCGCCAGCAGCTTGTACAGGTACAATGAGCAGTTCTTC. Translated: CASSLYRYNEQFF.

This clonotype appeared a few times. The rearrangement joins TRBV28 to TRBJ2-7; 8 bases fit TRBD2. Trimming at V came to 3 bases and at J to 7 bases, leaving 17 bases not matched to a gene. CDR3 size: 17 residues. The germline CDR1 and CDR2 sequences are MDHEN and SYDVKM. CDR3 bases: TGTGCCAGCAGTTTTTGGGCCGGGACTAGGATCTACAATGAGCAGTACTTC. Protein sequence: CASSFWAGTRIYNEQYF.

This clonotype was observed at least ten times. This chain connects TRBV5-1 to TRBJ2-3; possibly TRBD2 for D (5 bases). The CDR3 spans 14 residues. Trimming took off 0 bases at V and 3 bases at J, with 8 bases between the two ends. Germline-derived CDR1 and CDR2 are SGHRS and YFSETQ. CDR3 loop: CASSLGTATDTQYF. The DNA for the CDR3 is TGCGCCAGCAGCTTGGGGACTGCTACAGATACGCAGTATTTT.

This clonotype has only a few counts. V is TRBV12-3 or TRBV12-4 and J is TRBJ2-7; tentatively, D is TRBD1 or TRBD2 (5 bases each). V was trimmed by 4 bases and J by 10 bases, leaving 11 bases between them. This CDR3 has 11 amino acids. This chain's CDR3 is CASSWGTGQYF. The CDR3 DNA reads as TGTGCCAGCAGTTGGGGGACGGGCCAGTACTTC.

Remarks on this clonotype: The junction differs from germline at one of its ends, possibly a read error. This sequence joins TRBV2 and TRBJ2-5; D might be TRBD1 or TRBD2, each matching 6 bases. The J call is doubtful: the DNA matches TRBJ2-7 better. From germline, CDR1 is SNHLY and CDR2 FYNNEI. The CDR3 runs 14 residues. CDR3 in DNA: TGTACCAGCAGTGTAAGGGGGGACGCCTACGAGCAGTACTTC. Encoded protein: CTSSVRGDAYEQYF.

The sample holds many counts of this clonotype. The CDR3 region is CASSYSKKVETQYF. In DNA form, the CDR3 reads TGTGCCAGCAGTTACTCGAAGAAGGTAGAGACCCAGTACTTC. The rearrangement joins TRBV6-6 to TRBJ2-5; D gene uncertain. Germline CDR1 is MNHNY and CDR2 is SVGAGI (reference sequence). Trimming removed 0 bases from V and 4 bases from J, with 9 bases in between. The CDR3 loop spans 14 amino acids.